This T cell receptor beta chain was retrieved from a study of cytomegalovirus exposure and HLA in healthy donors. Study conclusions and caveats: Earlier findings revealed that most TCR beta V segments proved productive either about 90% or about 30% of the time. Rarity characterized most TCR sequences, yet some public TCRs appeared in many donors.

The sample holds one count of this clone. Its antigen is as yet unknown. The PCR used 60 Vbeta and 13 Jbeta primers. This table comes from immunoSEQ multiplex PCR, and its TCRdb copy is limited to in-frame clones, with some not included. The data contain some 150,000 clones, approximately 81% of them singletons. This sequence was found in a male donor in good health and CMV-seronegative. Sequencing was performed on PBMCs.

The CDR3 loop is CASSPQRTATGNTIYF. DNA of the CDR3: TGTGCCAGTAGTCCGCAACGGACAGCGACTGGAAACACCATATATTTT. This chain joins TRBV19 and TRBJ1-3; weak D call: TRBD1 (6 bases). Trimming stripped 5 bases from V and 2 bases from J, with 16 bases between. The germline V gene has CDR1 LNHDA and CDR2 SQIVND (reference sequence). This CDR3 is 16 amino acids long.